Shown below are 4 T cell receptor beta chains from a single sample sequenced in a study of memory CD4+ T cells and cytomegalovirus serostatus. The sort gate was single viable CD3+CD4+CD8-CD45RO+ cells for memory CD4+ T cells. Generated by immunoSEQ multiplex PCR, the TCRdb table keeps only in-frame clones and is missing some. The table includes more than 45,000 clones, 82% detected once. The sequencing sample was made of memory CD4+ T cells from blood. These receptors were collected from an adult in good health and CMV-seronegative.

The V gene is TRBV6-1, the J gene TRBJ1-5; maybe TRBD1 (5 bases). Germline values: CDR1 MNHNS, CDR2 SASEGT. This CDR3 is 14 amino acids long. V was cut by 7 bases and J by 7 bases, with 17 bases left in between. CDR3 bases: TGTGCCAGCATGAGTGGGGGGGAATGGCAGCCCCAGCATTTT. This encodes CASMSGGEWQPQHF.

This chain uses TRBV19 with TRBJ1-4; 12 nucleotides align to TRBD1. With 5 bases clipped from V and 10 bases from J, the junction kept 5 bases outside the gene matches. The CDR3 length is 14 residues. Germline loops: CDR1 LNHDA, CDR2 SQIVND (reference sequence). CDR3 nucleotides: TGTGCCAGTAGTGTGGGACAGGGGGCCGGAAAACTGTTTTTT. The encoded protein is CASSVGQGAGKLFF.

The chain joins TRBV19 to TRBJ2-7; D uncertain. The V gene's germline CDR1 is LNHDA and CDR2 SQIVND (reference sequence). This CDR3 is 15 amino acids long. V dropped 9 bases and J dropped 0 bases, with 18 bases sitting between them. The CDR3 region is CASRDRSRSSYEQYF. CDR3 nucleotides: TGTGCCAGCCGTGACCGTTCGAGGAGCTCCTACGAGCAGTACTTC.

This chain joins TRBV10-3 and TRBJ1-1; 7 bases fit TRBD1. The V gene end was trimmed by 9 bases and the J gene end by 1 base; junction bases not matched to a gene: 5. The germline gives CDR1 ENHRY, CDR2 SYGVKD. The CDR3 loop spans 13 amino acids. CDR3 nucleotide sequence: TGTGCCATTGGCAGGGGGGCGAACACTGAAGCTTTCTTT. This gives the protein CAIGRGANTEAFF.